Below, 20 T cell receptor beta chains from the same sample are listed, as sequenced in a study of beta chain features in type 1 diabetes. General study results and limits: Moderately but significantly shorter TCRB CDR3s were found in Type 1 diabetes patients in all four CD4+ subsets.

The investigators reverse transcribed all of the isolated RNA, so they sequenced expressed TCRB transcripts. Using immunoSEQ multiplex PCR, the repertoire was profiled, and TCRdb retains in-frame clones only, with some absent. Among 130,000 or so clones, 16% were seen once, and the ten largest hold over 2%. No antigen has been assigned to these receptors. The source material was central memory CD4+ T cells from blood. The receptors were gathered from a man aged 25 to 40 with type 1 diabetes.

This clone was detected a few times. V gene TRBV9 combines with J gene TRBJ2-1; 9 bases agree with TRBD2. V was pared by 4 bases and J by 4 bases, with 6 bases of the junction left unmatched. The germline V gene has CDR1 SGDLS and CDR2 YYNGEE. The CDR3 consists of 15 residues. This chain's CDR3 is CASSNLAGRYNEQFF. In DNA form, the CDR3 reads TGTGCCAGCAGCAACCTAGCGGGGCGGTACAATGAGCAGTTCTTC.

The J gene is TRBJ1-4, the V gene TRBV4-1; 8 bases align to TRBD1. J gave up 10 bases and V 3 bases, and 7 bases lay outside the gene matches. Looked up from germline, CDR1 is MGHRA and CDR2 is YSYEKL. This CDR3 is 14 amino acids long. CDR3: CASSQDGQGGKLFF. DNA for the CDR3: TGCGCCAGCAGCCAGGACGGACAGGGTGGAAAACTGTTTTTT.

CDR3 sequence reads: CASSPLGRESNQPQHF. The CDR3 DNA follows: TGTGCCAGCTCACCCCTCGGGAGGGAGAGCAATCAGCCCCAGCATTTT. The J gene is TRBJ1-5, the V gene TRBV18; no reliable D call. V was shortened by 3 bases and J by 1 base, with 13 bases between the two germline ends. The CDR3 spans 16 residues. Per the germline V gene, CDR1 is KGHSH and CDR2 is LQKENI. The full variable domain, completed using reference TRBV18 and TRBJ1-5, is NAGVMQNPRHLVRRRGQEARLRCSPMKGHSHVYWYRQLPEEGLKFMVYLQKENIIDESGMPKERFSAEFPKEGPSILRIQQVVRGDSAAYFCASSPLGRESNQPQHFGDGTRLSIL.

This clone turned up a few times. The chain combines TRBV28 with TRBJ2-1; 10 bases map to TRBD1. The CDR3 runs to 15 residues. CDR1 is MDHEN, CDR2 SYDVKM, per germline. Trimming at V came to 5 bases and at J to 8 bases, leaving 9 bases not matched to a gene. The CDR3 protein is CASSRGTGAGDEQFF. The CDR3, as DNA: TGTGCCAGCAGTCGCGGGACAGGGGCGGGAGATGAGCAGTTCTTC.

V and J are TRBV7-3 and TRBJ1-5, with no clear D. The ends were cut back, 5 bases at V and 3 bases at J, with 8 bases in the middle. The length of the CDR3 is 13 residues. Germline V lookup: CDR1 SGHTA, CDR2 FQGTGA. CDR3 in DNA: TGTGCCAGCAGCGGGAGCTACAATCAGCCCCAGCATTTT. Translating it yields CASSGSYNQPQHF.

The genes are TRBV28 and TRBJ2-3, with no clear D. Between the trimmed V and J ends, which lost 7 bases and 3 bases, there was a span of 8 bases. Germline V gives CDR1 MDHEN, CDR2 SYDVKM. The CDR3 has 12 residues. The chain's CDR3 is CASTEGTDTQYF. The CDR3, as DNA: TGTGCCAGCACTGAAGGGACAGATACGCAGTATTTT.

Ten or more counts support this clone. The CDR3 is CASSEVEGNIQYF. CDR3 DNA: TGTGCCAGCAGTGAGGTGGAGGGAAACATTCAGTACTTC. This sequence joins TRBV6-4 and TRBJ2-4, with D perhaps matching TRBD2 (6 bases). Germline loops: CDR1 MRHNA, CDR2 SNTAGT. The CDR3 covers 13 residues. Trimming cost V 3 bases and J 6 bases, with 9 bases left between them.

This clone has a handful of counts. The CDR3 nucleotides read TGTGCCAGCAGCTACCGCCGGGACAGGGGCTACGAGCAGTACTTC. The encoded protein is CASSYRRDRGYEQYF. This sequence joins TRBV11-3 and TRBJ2-7; 10 bases fit TRBD1. In germline, CDR1 is SGHNT, CDR2 YENEEA. The CDR3 contains 15 residues. With 4 bases clipped from V and 3 bases from J, the junction kept 6 bases outside the gene matches.

The table lists this clone with a few counts. The genes are TRBV14 and TRBJ2-3, with D unresolved. The CDR3 is 13 amino acids. Germline CDR1 SGHDN, CDR2 FVKESK. V was clipped by 6 bases and J by 4 bases, with 11 bases between them. Here the CDR3 reads CASRRSPADTQYF. The CDR3 nucleotides read TGTGCCAGCAGGAGGTCCCCCGCAGATACGCAGTATTTT.

The rearrangement uses TRBV4-3 and TRBJ2-3; 11 nucleotides match TRBD1. The CDR3 is 16 residues long. V lost 0 bases, J lost 4 bases, and 3 bases stayed unmatched. The germline CDR1 and CDR2 sequences are LGHNA and YSLEER. DNA of the CDR3: TGCGCCAGCAGCCAAGAGTGGACAGGGGGCCCAGATACGCAGTATTTT. Translated: CASSQEWTGGPDTQYF.

This clone was counted between two and nine times. The CDR3 DNA sequence: TGCAGCTTAACAGGGGGCGCGGGAACTGAAGCTTTCTTT. Protein: CSLTGGAGTEAFF. The chain links TRBV29-1 to TRBJ1-1; 9 positions match TRBD1. V was pared by 8 bases and J by 5 bases, with 9 bases of the junction left unmatched. This CDR3 comprises 13 residues. The germline gives CDR1 SQVTM, CDR2 ANQGSEA.

The J gene is TRBJ1-2, the V gene TRBV9; TRBD1 matches at 7 bases. The CDR3 is 14 residues long. After removal of 4 bases from V and 4 bases from J, the junction contained 7 bases not matched to a gene. The germline gives CDR1 SGDLS, CDR2 YYNGEE. The CDR3 protein is CASSPTGFIYGYTF. Here the CDR3 DNA reads TGTGCCAGCAGCCCGACAGGGTTCATCTATGGCTACACCTTC.

This clone was picked up many times. The genes are TRBV14 and TRBJ2-5; D gene ambiguous. Germline V lookup: CDR1 SGHDN, CDR2 FVKESK. The CDR3 covers 13 residues. Trimming shortened V by 5 bases and J by 2 bases, and 9 bases separated the two germline ends. CDR3 sequence: CASSIRLQETQYF. For the CDR3, the DNA is TGTGCCAGCAGCATACGACTTCAAGAGACCCAGTACTTC. The full variable domain, completed using reference TRBV14 and TRBJ2-5, is EAGVTQFPSHSVIEKGQTVTLRCDPISGHDNLYWYRRVMGKEIKFLLHFVKESKQDESGMPNNRFLAERTGGTYSTLKVQPAELEDSGVYFCASSIRLQETQYFGPGTRLLVL.

The sample holds a few counts of this clone. The rearrangement links TRBV18 to TRBJ2-4; D ambiguous. V was trimmed by 1 base and J by 0 bases, leaving 13 bases between them. Looked up from germline, CDR1 is KGHSH and CDR2 is LQKENI. This CDR3 has 17 amino acids. Here the CDR3 DNA reads TGTGCCAGCTCACCACTTGTACCATCCTCAGCCAAAAACATTCAGTACTTC. This gives the protein CASSPLVPSSAKNIQYF.

This clone was picked up a small number of times. The V call is TRBV7-3, the J call TRBJ2-3, with D uncertain. Deletions cut 5 bases from V and 3 bases from J, with 6 bases between. This CDR3 region has 12 residues. Germline V gives CDR1 SGHTA, CDR2 FQGTGA. The CDR3 region is CASSQSTDTQYF. The CDR3 nucleotides read TGTGCCAGCAGCCAATCGACAGATACGCAGTATTTT.

The rearrangement uses TRBV2 and TRBJ1-5, with D unresolved. The CDR3 has 14 residues. Deletions cut 9 bases from V and 1 base from J, with 13 bases between. Germline loops: CDR1 SNHLY, CDR2 FYNNEI. DNA for the CDR3: TGTGCCAGTTCGGGTGACTTAAGCAATCAGCCCCAGCATTTT. Translated: CASSGDLSNQPQHF.

This clone was observed a handful of times. This chain joins TRBV27 and TRBJ2-1; the D is unclear. CDR1 is MNHEY and CDR2 is SMNVEV in the germline V gene (reference sequence). There are 15 residues in the CDR3. V was trimmed by 6 bases and J by 0 bases, leaving 12 bases between them. As DNA, the CDR3 is TGTGCCAGCAGCGGCGGAACCGACTCCTACAATGAGCAGTTCTTC. Amino acids: CASSGGTDSYNEQFF.

This clone was detected ten times or more. CDR3 nucleotide sequence: TGTGCCAGCAGCTTTAAGGCAGGGGGATACGAGCAGTACTTC. Translating gives CASSFKAGGYEQYF. The chain combines TRBV7-2 with TRBJ2-7, with 7 positions matching TRBD1. Trimming took 3 bases from V and 4 from J; bases not matched to a gene: 6. Germline CDR1 reads SGHTA; CDR2 reads FQGNSA. The CDR3 length is 14 residues.

This clone turned up a few times. J is TRBJ1-5 and V is TRBV30; D may be TRBD1 (5 bases). Trimming pared 0 bases from V and 2 bases from J, leaving 8 bases between. Germline CDR1 and CDR2: GTSNPN and SVGIG (reference sequence). This CDR3 spans 14 amino acids. CDR3 DNA sequence: TGTGCCTGGAGTGTCGGGACTGGCAATCAGCCCCAGCATTTT. Encoded protein: CAWSVGTGNQPQHF.

The chain joins TRBV7-6 to TRBJ2-7; TRBD1 matches at 8 bases. The CDR3 contains 15 residues. The trim removed 5 bases at V and 2 bases at J, leaving 8 bases unmatched. Germline V gives CDR1 SGHVS, CDR2 FNYEAQ. The CDR3 DNA follows: TGTGCCAGCAGCGCAGGGACAGGTATCACCTACGAGCAGTACTTC. As protein: CASSAGTGITYEQYF.